A single sample gave rise to the 22 T cell receptor beta chains below, sequenced in a study of T cells in women clearing cervical HPV infection. TCRdb keeps only in-frame clones here, not all; method: immunoSEQ multiplex PCR. The sample includes fewer than 30,000 clones. Sample: blood buffy coat. All receptors derive from a woman aged 18-69 years with a cervical HPV16 infection that either progressed to CIN3+ or cleared (not recorded which).

As regards this clone: The read terminates 3 residues ahead of where the CDR3 ends, so the germline J gene completes it. J is TRBJ1-6 and V is TRBV5-6; TRBD1 is a possible D gene (5 bases). V lost 5 bases and J 5 bases, leaving 14 bases between the germline ends. There are 15 residues in the CDR3. Germline V gene sequence: CDR1 SGHDT, CDR2 YYEEEE. The DNA read from the CDR3 is TGTGCCAGCAGTTTCGGGACTGGGCATAATTCACCC. It encodes CASSFGTGHNSP. In full, the CDR3 is CASSFGTGHNSPLHF. The variable domain in full, with the rest retrieved from reference TRBV5-6 and TRBJ1-6, is DAGVTQSPTHLIKTRGQQVTLRCSPKSGHDTVSWYQQALGQGPQFIFQYYEEEERQRGNFPDRFSGHQFPNYSSELNVNALLLGDSALYLCASSFGTGHNSPLHFGNGTRLTVT.

In the case of this clone: The germline gene is not matched at one end of the junction; a read error may be the cause. The sequence runs out 3 residues before the end of the CDR3; the remainder is reconstructed from the germline J gene. The rearrangement links TRBV7-9 to TRBJ2-4; the D gene is possibly TRBD1 (6 bases). Per the germline V gene, CDR1 is SEHNR and CDR2 is FQNEAQ (reference sequence). The length of the CDR3 is 13 residues. This chain's CDR3 is CPSRADSLWIQYF. The covered CDR3 bases are TGTCCCAGCAGGGCGGACAGTCTTTGGATT.

On this clone: The CDR3 end lies 3 residues beyond the end of the read and is filled in from the germline J gene. The chain uses TRBV18 and TRBJ2-3; a possible D gene is TRBD2 (7 bases). The CDR3 has 16 amino acids. Germline CDR1 is KGHSH and CDR2 is LQKENI. V was clipped by 0 bases and J by 5 bases, with 15 bases between them. Here the CDR3 reads CASSPPAGGPQDTQYF. The part of the CDR3 DNA that was read is TGTGCCAGCTCACCACCGGCCGGGGGGCCGCAAGATACG.

As concerns this clone: The missing CDR3 end, 3 residues past where the read stops, is filled in from the germline J gene. This chain uses TRBV5-1 with TRBJ1-6, with a tentative D call TRBD1 (5 bases). Germline-derived CDR1 and CDR2 are SGHRS and YFSETQ. The V gene lost 4 bases and the J gene lost 8 bases, with 16 bases spanning the gap. This CDR3 region has 15 residues. Here the CDR3 reads CASSLSGGSDSPLHF. Partial CDR3 DNA: TGCGCCAGCAGCCTATCGGGGGGGTCGGATTCACCC.

Worth noting for this clone: The read halts 3 residues ahead of the CDR3 end, with the missing end drawn from the germline J gene. The rearrangement links TRBV29-1 to TRBJ2-7; 9 bases agree with TRBD2. Germline V gene data show CDR1 as SQVTM and CDR2 as ANQGSEA. CDR3 length: 14 amino acids. The V segment lost 6 bases and the J segment 5 bases; nucleotides outside the gene matches: 11. The sequenced CDR3 bases are TGCAGCGTCTTAGTGGCTAGCGGGGCCCACGAG. Translated, it gives CSVLVASGAHE. The entire CDR3 is CSVLVASGAHEQYF.

About this clone: The read gets to within 3 residues of the CDR3 end, and the germline J gene fills in the rest. This chain links TRBV20-1 with TRBJ2-5, with a weak D call TRBD2 (5 bases). With 7 bases removed from V and 0 bases from J, the gap between germline ends came to 9 bases. The CDR3 runs to 12 residues. Germline CDR1 reads DFQATT; CDR2 reads SNEGSKA (reference sequence). The CDR3 bases that were read are TGCAGTGTGGCGGGTTACCAAGAGACC. The encoded protein is CSVAGYQET. The full CDR3 protein is CSVAGYQETQYF.

A note on this clone: Coverage ceases 3 residues before the CDR3 finishes, and the germline J gene fills in the end. The chain uses TRBV19 and TRBJ2-3, with 10 positions matching TRBD1. Per germline, CDR1 LNHDA and CDR2 SQIVND (reference sequence). This CDR3 has 15 residues. The CDR3 protein is CASSIGQGEYQPQYF. The DNA read from the CDR3 is TGTGCCAGTAGTATTGGACAGGGGGAGTATCAGCCG. The complete variable domain, with remaining parts taken from reference TRBV19 and TRBJ2-3, reads DGGITQSPKYLFRKEGQNVTLSCEQNLNHDAMYWYRQDPGQGLRLIYYSQIVNDFQKGDIAEGYSVSREKKESFPLTVTSAQKNPTAFYLCASSIGQGEYQPQYFGPGTRLTVL.

A note on this clone: Read sequence stops 3 residues before the CDR3 end, and the germline J gene provides the missing end. The chain carries TRBV7-9 and TRBJ2-3, with a weak D call TRBD2 (6 bases). The CDR3 has 14 residues. Germline V lookup: CDR1 SEHNR, CDR2 FQNEAQ (reference sequence). The CDR3 spells CASSPGGARETQYF. Partial CDR3 DNA: TGTGCCAGCAGCCCTGGTGGGGCACGGGAGACG.

Concerning this clone itself: The DNA ends 3 residues before the CDR3 does, and the rest of the CDR3 is filled in from the germline J gene. The V gene is TRBV4-1, the J gene TRBJ2-1, with D tentatively TRBD2 (6 bases). V was trimmed by 0 bases and J by 3 bases, leaving 18 bases between them. This CDR3 contains 18 residues. Germline V gene sequence: CDR1 MGHRA, CDR2 YSYEKL. The DNA read from the CDR3 is TGCGCCAGCAGCCAAGAGGCCCGGACTAATCTTTTCTACAATGAG. It encodes CASSQEARTNLFYNE. In full, the CDR3 is CASSQEARTNLFYNEQFF.

This chain's CDR3 is CASTLLTSGGYNEQFF. The DNA read from the CDR3 is TGTGCCAGCACCCTATTGACTAGCGGGGGGTACAATGAG. J is TRBJ2-1 and V is TRBV5-4, with 13 bases that match TRBD2. The sequence runs out 3 residues before the end of the CDR3; the remainder is reconstructed from the germline J gene. V lost 6 bases to trimming and J lost 4 bases; unmatched junction nucleotides: 7. The CDR3 spans 16 residues. Germline-derived CDR1 and CDR2 are SGHNT and YYREEE (reference sequence).

The CDR3 loop reads CASSPYGGQETQYF. CDR3 DNA (partial): TGTGCCAGCAGCCCCTACGGGGGGCAAGAGACC. This sequence joins TRBV7-3 and TRBJ2-5; 7 nucleotides align to TRBD2. Coverage ceases 3 residues before the CDR3 finishes, and the germline J gene fills in the end. Losses at the gene ends were 5 bases for V and 2 bases for J; bases not matched to a gene: 5. Germline CDR1 reads SGHTA; CDR2 reads FQGTGA. This CDR3 is built from 14 residues. Filled out from reference TRBV7-3 and TRBJ2-5, the complete variable domain reads GAGVSQTPSNKVTEKGKYVELRCDPISGHTALYWYRQSLGQGPEFLIYFQGTGAADDSGLPNDRFFAVRPEGSVSTLKIQRTERGDSAVYLCASSPYGGQETQYFGPGTRLLVL.

Note on this clone: The DNA ends 3 residues before the CDR3 does, and the rest of the CDR3 is filled in from the germline J gene. The chain carries TRBV7-9 and TRBJ2-7; 13 nucleotides align to TRBD2. CDR1 and CDR2 from the germline V gene are SEHNR and FQNEAQ (reference sequence). The CDR3 is 15 amino acids. The V gene end was trimmed by 1 base and the J gene end by 3 bases; junction bases not matched to a gene: 0. CDR3 sequence reads: CASSLGLAGGYEQYF. The sequenced CDR3 bases are TGTGCCAGCAGCTTAGGACTAGCGGGGGGCTACGAG.

Concerning this clone: The CDR3 is cut off 3 residues early in the read; its end comes from the germline J gene. The chain joins TRBV20-1 to TRBJ2-5; D may be TRBD2 (6 bases). CDR3 length: 15 amino acids. Trimming left V 1 base short and J 1 base short, with 13 bases between. CDR1 is DFQATT and CDR2 is SNEGSKA in the germline V gene (reference sequence). The DNA read from the CDR3 is TGCAGTGCTAGAGCCCGGGGTAGCGGCCAAGAGACC. This codes for CSARARGSGQET. Given in full, the CDR3 is CSARARGSGQETQYF.

CDR3 residues: CAWSGLAGGDNEQFF. Incomplete CDR3 DNA: TGTGCCTGGAGTGGACTAGCGGGAGGGGACAATGAG. This rearrangement joins TRBV30 to TRBJ2-1, with 14 bases lining up with TRBD2. The missing CDR3 end, 3 residues past where the read stops, is filled in from the germline J gene. This CDR3 spans 15 amino acids. Trimming at V came to 1 base and at J to 5 bases, leaving 1 base not matched to a gene. The germline gives CDR1 GTSNPN, CDR2 SVGIG (reference sequence). The full variable domain, rest sourced from reference TRBV30 and TRBJ2-1, is SQTIHQWPATLVQPVGSPLSLECTVEGTSNPNLYWYRQAAGRGLQLLFYSVGIGQISSEVPQNLSASRPQDRQFILSSKKLLLSDSGFYLCAWSGLAGGDNEQFFGPGTRLTVL.

Notes on this clone: The read ends 3 residues shy of where the CDR3 ends; the end is completed using the germline J gene. The chain is built from TRBV5-6 and TRBJ2-5; D may be TRBD2 (6 bases). The germline V gene has CDR1 SGHDT and CDR2 YYEEEE. Between the trimmed V and J ends, which lost 0 bases and 2 bases, there was a span of 11 bases. This CDR3 spans 15 amino acids. Incomplete CDR3 DNA: TGTGCCAGCAGCTTGGTTGGGGGGATACAAGAGACC. Its protein product is CASSLVGGIQET. The CDR3 reads in full as CASSLVGGIQETQYF.

With regard to this clone: The CDR3 goes on 3 residues after the read ends, and that part is filled in from the germline J gene. The rearrangement uses TRBV20-1 and TRBJ1-5; tentative D call: TRBD1 (5 bases). Between the trimmed V and J ends, which lost 3 bases and 4 bases, there was a span of 7 bases. Per germline, CDR1 DFQATT and CDR2 SNEGSKA (reference sequence). The CDR3 covers 12 residues. CDR3 loop: CSASRGNQPQHF. The CDR3 DNA, read in part, is TGCAGTGCTAGCCGGGGGAATCAGCCC.

Worth noting for this clone: The observed sequence ends 3 residues before the CDR3 terminus, with the missing tail filled in from the germline J gene. The chain combines TRBV19 with TRBJ2-3, with 7 bases that match TRBD1. The germline V gene has CDR1 LNHDA and CDR2 SQIVND (reference sequence). The CDR3 extends over 13 amino acids. The CDR3 loop is CASQLLQGETQYF. The CDR3 bases that were read are TGTGCCAGTCAACTCCTTCAGGGGGAGACG. Based on the CDR3 plus reference TRBV19 and TRBJ2-3, the full variable domain is DGGITQSPKYLFRKEGQNVTLSCEQNLNHDAMYWYRQDPGQGLRLIYYSQIVNDFQKGDIAEGYSVSREKKESFPLTVTSAQKNPTAFYLCASQLLQGETQYFGPGTRLTVL.

On this clone: The read terminates 3 residues ahead of where the CDR3 ends, so the germline J gene completes it. This chain links TRBV7-2 with TRBJ2-5; D is ambiguous. The CDR3 is made up of 13 amino acids. Deletions cut 3 bases from V and 2 bases from J, with 7 bases between. CDR1 and CDR2 (germline): SGHTA, FQGNSA. The CDR3 sequence: CASSFSRQETQYF. The DNA read from the CDR3 is TGTGCCAGCAGCTTTAGTCGACAAGAGACC.

Regarding this clone: The CDR3 end lies 3 residues beyond the end of the read and is filled in from the germline J gene. The sample contains more than one DNA sequence encoding this CDR3. The V and J genes are TRBV18 and TRBJ2-7, with a tentative D call TRBD1 (5 bases). The CDR3 sequence is 14 residues long. V lost 2 bases to trimming and J lost 2 bases, with 10 bases between them. Germline V gene data show CDR1 as KGHSH and CDR2 as LQKENI. CDR3 region: CASSPGQGPYEQYF. CDR3 DNA (partial): TGTGCCAGCTCACCAGGCCAGGGCCCCTACGAG.

As for this clone: The read finishes 3 residues shy of the CDR3 end, and the germline J gene is used to complete it. V and J are TRBV7-9 and TRBJ1-2; no firm D call. Germline V lookup: CDR1 SEHNR, CDR2 FQNEAQ (reference sequence). This CDR3 contains 11 residues. The part of the CDR3 DNA that was read is TGTGCCAGCATCATCACAGATACC. Translated: CASIITDT. The full CDR3 protein is CASIITDTYTF.

Comments on this clone: The read ends 3 residues before the CDR3 terminus; that terminus is restored from the germline J gene. J is TRBJ2-7 and V is TRBV2, with 9 positions matching TRBD1. Trimming at V came to 6 bases and at J to 2 bases, leaving 5 bases not matched to a gene. Germline-derived CDR1 and CDR2 are SNHLY and FYNNEI. The CDR3 is 14 amino acids. The CDR3 is CASSPGQGPYEQYF. The sequenced part of the CDR3 DNA is TGTGCCAGCAGCCCGGGACAGGGCCCCTACGAG.

Of note for this clone: Coverage ceases 3 residues before the CDR3 finishes, and the germline J gene fills in the end. The V and J genes are TRBV6-2 or TRBV6-3 and TRBJ1-6; D is uncertain. The germline gives CDR1 MNHEY, CDR2 SVGEGT. CDR3 size: 12 residues. The V end was cut by 2 bases, the J end by 9 bases, with 5 bases between. The CDR3 region is CASSYRVSPLHF. The sequenced CDR3 bases are TGTGCCAGCAGTTACAGGGTTTCACCC.